The next 32 T cell receptor beta chains were all read from a single sample in a study of T cell changes during pregnancy in multiple sclerosis. The data were produced by immunoSEQ multiplex PCR, yet TCRdb's version contains in-frame clones alone and is incomplete. The sample has about 62,000 clones, about nine tenths seen once; the top ten hold 2% to 3%. The specimen comprised peripheral blood, sampled in the first trimester of pregnancy. The receptors derive from a female donor with multiple sclerosis, enrolled in a pregnancy study.

The V gene is TRBV27, the J gene TRBJ2-3; possible D gene TRBD2, 5 bases. CDR1 and CDR2 from the germline V gene are MNHEY and SMNVEV (reference sequence). The CDR3 sequence is 15 residues long. V dropped 2 bases and J dropped 4 bases, with 13 bases sitting between them. The CDR3 DNA sequence: TGTGCCAGCAGTTTACGACCAGCGGTCGCAGATACGCAGTATTTT. Translation: CASSLRPAVADTQYF.

The chain combines TRBV6-5 with TRBJ2-7; TRBD1 agrees at 11 bases. The V gene's germline CDR1 is MNHEY and CDR2 SVGAGI. This CDR3 has 15 residues. V trimming: 0 bases; J trimming: 4 bases; junction bases outside the gene matches: 2. Here the CDR3 reads CASSYSGTGGYEQYF. CDR3 DNA sequence: TGTGCCAGCAGTTACTCGGGGACAGGGGGTTACGAGCAGTACTTC.

The chain carries TRBV7-9 and TRBJ2-5, with TRBD2 identical over 7 bases. V was clipped by 5 bases and J by 5 bases; unmatched bases: 14. The germline CDR1 and CDR2 sequences are SEHNR and FQNEAQ (reference sequence). CDR3 length: 16 residues. CDR3 DNA sequence: TGTGCCAGCAGCCCTGGGGTTACGCAGGGAGGGGAGACCCAGTACTTC. Translating gives CASSPGVTQGGETQYF. The whole variable domain, filled in from reference TRBV7-9 and TRBJ2-5, reads DTGVSQNPRHKITKRGQNVTFRCDPISEHNRLYWYRQTLGQGPEFLTYFQNEAQLEKSRLLSDRFSAERPKGSFSTLEIQRTEQGDSAMYLCASSPGVTQGGETQYFGPGTRLLVL.

The rearrangement uses TRBV2 and TRBJ1-5, with 9 positions matching TRBD1. CDR3 length equals 14 residues. V lost 8 bases, J lost 6 bases, and 8 bases stayed unmatched. Germline V gene lookup returns CDR1 SNHLY and CDR2 FYNNEI. Here the CDR3 reads CASSDRGRSQPQHF. The CDR3 DNA reads TGTGCCAGCTCGGACAGGGGTAGGAGTCAGCCCCAGCATTTT.

The chain couples TRBV4-1 to TRBJ1-2, with D hard to call. The V end was cut by 0 bases, the J end by 5 bases, with 10 bases between. Germline CDR1 MGHRA, CDR2 YSYEKL. This CDR3 is 14 amino acids long. The CDR3 region is CASSQEKGGYGYTF. CDR3 DNA sequence: TGCGCCAGCAGCCAAGAGAAGGGAGGATATGGCTACACCTTC.

This clone occurred once. The V gene is TRBV27, the J gene TRBJ2-7, with a possible D match to TRBD1 (6 bases). The CDR3 is 14 amino acids. Deletions cut 6 bases from V and 2 bases from J, with 14 bases between. Germline V lookup: CDR1 MNHEY, CDR2 SMNVEV (reference sequence). The CDR3 bases are TGTGCCAGCAGAAAAGGGACAATCCCCTACGAGCAGTACTTC. Its translation: CASRKGTIPYEQYF.

The chain recombines TRBV5-8 with TRBJ1-1, with D tentatively TRBD1 (5 bases). The germline gives CDR1 SGHTS, CDR2 YDEGEE. Between the trimmed V and J ends, which lost 0 bases and 4 bases, there was a span of 16 bases. CDR3 size: 16 residues. The CDR3 bases are TGTGCCAGCAGCTTGGGAGTCTGGCAGGGTGCCACTGAAGCTTTCTTT. It codes for CASSLGVWQGATEAFF.

The chain combines TRBV6-5 with TRBJ2-7; 8 nucleotides agree with TRBD1. Germline CDR1 reads MNHEY; CDR2 reads SVGAGI. CDR3 length equals 13 residues. After removal of 5 bases from V and 5 bases from J, the junction contained 5 bases not matched to a gene. The CDR3 here is CASSRQGRNEQYF. DNA for the CDR3: TGTGCCAGCAGTCGACAGGGGAGGAACGAGCAGTACTTC.

This rearrangement joins TRBV9 to TRBJ2-7, with 8 bases fitting TRBD1. The trim removed 1 base at V and 3 bases at J, leaving 9 bases unmatched. Germline CDR1 and CDR2: SGDLS and YYNGEE. The CDR3 consists of 16 residues. The CDR3 sequence is CASSVSDRGYLYEQYF. The CDR3 bases are TGTGCCAGCAGCGTATCCGACAGGGGCTACCTCTACGAGCAGTACTTC.

The CDR3 DNA sequence: TGTGCCAGTAGTATAGGACAGGGCGGGTGGGAGACCCAGTACTTC. Translation: CASSIGQGGWETQYF. The chain uses TRBV19 and TRBJ2-5; TRBD1 agrees at 7 bases. The V and J ends lost 1 base and 5 bases, in that order; junction bases with no gene match: 7. The CDR3 spans 15 residues. Germline CDR1 LNHDA, CDR2 SQIVND (reference sequence).

J is TRBJ1-1 and V is TRBV30; 7 positions match TRBD1. The CDR3 is made up of 14 amino acids. CDR1 GTSNPN and CDR2 SVGIG come from the germline V gene (reference sequence). Losses at the gene ends were 4 bases for V and 0 bases for J; bases not matched to a gene: 5. CDR3 amino acids: CAWNRGRLNTEAFF. The CDR3 DNA is TGTGCCTGGAATAGGGGGCGGTTGAACACTGAAGCTTTCTTT.

The chain links TRBV29-1 to TRBJ1-5; D unresolved. Germline-derived CDR1 and CDR2 are SQVTM and ANQGSEA. This CDR3 is built from 13 residues. The V and J ends lost 1 base and 3 bases respectively, with 7 bases between them. This CDR3 is CSVEAGNNQPQHF. The CDR3 nucleotides read TGCAGCGTTGAAGCAGGAAACAATCAGCCCCAGCATTTT.

This rearrangement joins TRBV15 to TRBJ2-7; D gene ambiguous. CDR3 length: 14 amino acids. Germline lookup yields CDR1 LNHNV and CDR2 YYDKDF (reference sequence). With 0 bases removed from V and 2 bases from J, the gap between germline ends came to 8 bases. CDR3: CATSRDRSTYEQYF. The CDR3 DNA reads as TGTGCCACCAGCAGAGATCGGAGTACCTACGAGCAGTACTTC.

The rearrangement links TRBV27 to TRBJ1-5; the D is unclear. This CDR3 contains 12 residues. Looked up from germline, CDR1 is MNHEY and CDR2 is SMNVEV (reference sequence). The CDR3 DNA follows: TGTGCAGTGGGCAGGAGCAATCAGCCCCAGCATTTT. This translates into CAVGRSNQPQHF.

The chain has TRBV5-1 and TRBJ2-3; TRBD2 aligns across 9 bases. This CDR3 contains 16 residues. The V gene end was trimmed by 2 bases and the J gene end by 3 bases; junction bases not matched to a gene: 7. The V gene's germline CDR1 is SGHRS and CDR2 YFSETQ. The DNA of the CDR3 is TGCGCCAGCAGCTTAATTGGCGGGGGGGCGACAGATACGCAGTATTTT. Its translation: CASSLIGGGATDTQYF.

The chain couples TRBV10-2 to TRBJ2-1; 12 bases are a match to TRBD1. The V and J ends lost 6 bases and 6 bases, in that order; junction bases with no gene match: 30. The CDR3 is 23 amino acids. Germline assignment: CDR1 WSHSY and CDR2 SAAADI. CDR3 in amino acids: CASRDVPGQGASGFPGRANEQFF. CDR3 bases: TGCGCCAGCAGGGACGTCCCGGGACAGGGGGCGAGCGGGTTTCCCGGGAGGGCCAATGAGCAGTTCTTC.

V gene TRBV30 combines with J gene TRBJ2-6; 7 positions match TRBD1. The CDR3 spans 15 residues. The trim removed 0 bases at V and 4 bases at J, leaving 3 bases unmatched. Per germline, CDR1 GTSNPN and CDR2 SVGIG (reference sequence). The CDR3 DNA is TGTGCCTGGAGTGTACAGGGGACCGGGGCCAACGTCCTGACTTTC. Protein sequence: CAWSVQGTGANVLTF.

The chain has TRBV5-6 and TRBJ1-1, with a tentative D call TRBD1 (5 bases). V lost 4 bases and J lost 0, with 10 bases in between. The CDR3 totals 14 residues. Germline assignment: CDR1 SGHDT and CDR2 YYEEEE. CDR3 residues: CASSRGMMNTEAFF. CDR3 coding DNA: TGTGCCAGCAGCCGGGGGATGATGAACACTGAAGCTTTCTTT.

This chain links TRBV6-4 with TRBJ1-6; TRBD1 matches 8 bases. V gave up 4 bases and J gave up 6 bases; unmatched junction bases: 8. The CDR3 runs to 16 residues. Looked up from germline, CDR1 is MRHNA and CDR2 is SNTAGT. CDR3 DNA sequence: TGTGCCAGCAGTGCCCTCGGACAGGGTCTTAATTCACCCCTCCACTTT. It codes for CASSALGQGLNSPLHF.

This clone was seen more than once but under ten times. This chain joins TRBV7-9 and TRBJ2-7, with 7 bases identical to TRBD1. Unmatched junction bases numbered 8, after V lost 5 bases and J lost 4 bases. The CDR3 is 14 amino acids. The germline V gene has CDR1 SEHNR and CDR2 FQNEAQ (reference sequence). As DNA, the CDR3 is TGTGCCAGCAGCGAGCCGGGACAGCATTACGAGCAGTACTTC. Translated: CASSEPGQHYEQYF.

This CDR3 reads CASSLYSTGVNGYTF. CDR3 in DNA: TGTGCCAGCAGCTTATATTCGACAGGGGTTAATGGCTACACCTTC. V gene TRBV7-6 combines with J gene TRBJ1-2; 8 nucleotides match TRBD1. V lost 2 bases, J lost 6 bases, and 8 bases stayed unmatched. The CDR3 covers 15 residues. Germline V gene sequence: CDR1 SGHVS, CDR2 FNYEAQ.

The J gene is TRBJ2-2, the V gene TRBV7-3; 11 positions match TRBD2. V lost 3 bases to trimming and J lost 7 bases; unmatched junction nucleotides: 10. This CDR3 is 17 amino acids long. Germline CDR1 reads SGHTA; CDR2 reads FQGTGA. The CDR3 sequence is CASSFHLAGGRSGELFF. DNA for the CDR3: TGTGCCAGCAGCTTTCATCTAGCGGGGGGCCGTAGCGGGGAGCTGTTTTTT.

The chain combines TRBV6-1 with TRBJ2-5; a weak D match, TRBD1 (6 bases). From germline, CDR1 is MNHNS and CDR2 SASEGT. The CDR3 totals 17 residues. Trimming took off 0 bases at V and 0 bases at J, with 14 bases between the two ends. The CDR3 DNA is TGTGCCAGCAGTGAAGCGGTACCAGGACAGTACCAAGAGACCCAGTACTTC. This gives the protein CASSEAVPGQYQETQYF.

J is TRBJ2-3 and V is TRBV6-5; 7 bases are a match to TRBD1. Germline-derived CDR1 and CDR2 are MNHEY and SVGAGI. The J segment lost 4 bases and the V segment lost 2 bases, leaving 6 bases of the junction unmatched. The CDR3 runs to 15 residues. CDR3 DNA: TGTGCCAGCAGTTACGACAGGGATTTCGCAGATACGCAGTATTTT. This sequence encodes CASSYDRDFADTQYF.

CDR3 bases: TGTGCCAGCAGCGTGGGGGGGGGCGCGGGGGAGACCCAGTACTTC. Protein product: CASSVGGGAGETQYF. The chain couples TRBV9 to TRBJ2-5; D may be TRBD2 (7 bases). V was cut by 2 bases and J by 5 bases, with 16 bases left in between. This CDR3 comprises 15 residues. Per germline, CDR1 SGDLS and CDR2 YYNGEE.

This sequence joins TRBV5-1 and TRBJ2-3; TRBD2 agrees at 13 bases. The CDR3 totals 19 residues. The V gene's germline CDR1 is SGHRS and CDR2 YFSETQ. V shed 0 bases, J shed 4 bases, and the junction held 11 bases outside the gene matches. For the CDR3, the DNA is TGCGCCAGCAGCTTGGCCATACTAGCGGGAGGGTTCATAGCAGATACGCAGTATTTT. This translates into CASSLAILAGGFIADTQYF.

V and J are TRBV5-6 and TRBJ1-5; 9 positions match TRBD1. With 4 bases clipped from V and 6 bases from J, the junction kept 8 bases outside the gene matches. The length of the CDR3 is 15 residues. Per the germline V gene, CDR1 is SGHDT and CDR2 is YYEEEE. The CDR3 loop reads CASSRGTGWIQPQHF. For the CDR3, the DNA is TGTGCCAGCAGCCGGGGGACAGGGTGGATTCAGCCCCAGCATTTT.

The chain links TRBV10-2 to TRBJ1-5; D possibly corresponds to TRBD1 (5 bases). Germline V gene lookup returns CDR1 WSHSY and CDR2 SAAADI. This CDR3 spans 15 amino acids. Trimming shortened V by 5 bases and J by 4 bases, and 15 bases separated the two germline ends. The CDR3 is CASSYLDNANQPQHF. The DNA for the CDR3 is TGCGCCAGCAGTTACTTGGACAACGCTAATCAGCCCCAGCATTTT.

The rearrangement uses TRBV14 and TRBJ1-1; 9 bases fit TRBD1. Germline assignment: CDR1 SGHDN and CDR2 FVKESK. V lost 4 bases to trimming and J lost 6 bases; unmatched junction nucleotides: 3. CDR3 length: 13 residues. As DNA, the CDR3 is TGTGCCAGCAGCCGACAGGGGGACTCTGAAGCTTTCTTT. Its protein is CASSRQGDSEAFF.

The chain has TRBV10-3 and TRBJ2-2; 13 positions match TRBD2. From germline, CDR1 is ENHRY and CDR2 SYGVKD. The V and J ends lost 5 bases and 6 bases, in that order; junction bases with no gene match: 9. The CDR3 spans 17 residues. CDR3: CAISSGLAGVGAGELFF. The CDR3 region has the DNA TGTGCCATCAGTTCTGGACTAGCGGGAGTTGGGGCCGGGGAGCTGTTTTTT.

This sequence joins TRBV7-6 and TRBJ1-2, with 10 bases that match TRBD1. This CDR3 spans 16 amino acids. Germline CDR1 SGHVS, CDR2 FNYEAQ. Trimming removed 1 base from V and 2 bases from J; junction bases left unmatched: 4. The CDR3 spells CASSLGRQGANYGYTF. The CDR3, as DNA: TGTGCCAGCAGCTTAGGAAGACAGGGGGCCAACTATGGCTACACCTTC.

This clone appeared a single time. The chain is built from TRBV5-1 and TRBJ1-6; a possible D gene is TRBD1 (5 bases). Germline assignment: CDR1 SGHRS and CDR2 YFSETQ. V shed 4 bases and J shed 0 bases, with 17 bases lying between them. The CDR3 is 18 amino acids. In nucleotides, the CDR3 is TGCGCCAGCAGCACCCAGGGTGCAGCGAGCTCCTATAATTCACCCCTCCACTTT. Translation: CASSTQGAASSYNSPLHF. The full variable domain, in which reference TRBV5-1 and TRBJ1-6 provide the parts outside the CDR3, is KAGVTQTPRYLIKTRGQQVTLSCSPISGHRSVSWYQQTPGQGLQFLFEYFSETQRNKGNFPGRFSGRQFSNSRSEMNVSTLELGDSALYLCASSTQGAASSYNSPLHFGNGTRLTVT.